The 3 T cell receptor beta chains reported below all come from one sample, sequenced in a study of metastatic and nonmetastatic thyroid tumors. Through MiXCR, TCRdb re-clonotyped the PCR reads. The table includes 55,000 to 75,000 clones, less than 20% detected once. Every patient underwent thyroid surgery untreated. The specimen sequenced was blood. The receptors stem from a female donor with papillary thyroid cancer or a benign thyroid nodule (not recorded which). Some clones in this sample may be carry-over from other donors' samples.

This clone was observed at least ten times. The genes are TRBV4-3 and TRBJ2-3, with TRBD2 matching over 9 bases. Germline lookup yields CDR1 LGHNA and CDR2 YSLEER. The CDR3 covers 19 residues. V trimming: 4 bases; J trimming: 4 bases; junction bases outside the gene matches: 18. The CDR3 nucleotides are TGCGCCAGCAGCCGCGCCGGGACTAGCAGCGCTCCTGGCCCAGATACGCAGTATTTT. Its translation: CASSRAGTSSAPGPDTQYF.

This clone was counted only a few times. Since a much larger clone is just one base distant, this may be a read error. The chain joins TRBV20-1 to TRBJ2-1; D unresolved. Trimming took off 6 bases at V and 7 bases at J, with 10 bases between the two ends. The CDR3 covers 11 residues. From germline, CDR1 is DFQATT and CDR2 SNEGSKA (reference sequence). CDR3 DNA sequence: TGCAGTGCCTCTAGTCATAATGAGCAGTTCTTC. Protein product: CSASSHNEQFF.

This clone occurred many times. The chain carries TRBV28 and TRBJ1-1, with 7 bases fitting TRBD1. Germline CDR1 is MDHEN and CDR2 is SYDVKM. V dropped 6 bases and J dropped 4; count of bases not matched to a gene: 2. This CDR3 spans 12 amino acids. This CDR3 is CASSPGGTEAFF. The CDR3 region has the DNA TGTGCCAGCAGCCCAGGGGGCACTGAAGCTTTCTTT.